These T cell receptor beta chains were read from a single sample in a study of PD-1 blockade in classical Hodgkin lymphoma. TCRdb's table, derived via immunoSEQ multiplex PCR, lists solely in-frame clones and lacks some. This sample has about 16,000 clones; 60% to 75% occur once, and the top ten carry less than 9%. This specimen consisted of peripheral blood mononuclear cells (PBMCs), obtained before the fourth cycle of nivolumab. These receptors originate from a human donor with classical Hodgkin lymphoma. Both conserved end residues are part of each CDR3.

>15|TRBV5-8|TRBJ1-2
CASSPGQTTNYGYTF
>15|TRBV28|TRBJ2-3
CASSLDLAGTDTQYF
>15|TRBV7-2|TRBJ2-2
CASSVSGTHTGELFF
>13|TRBV7-9|TRBJ2-3
CASSLVGGDTQYF
>17|TRBV5-1|TRBJ2-2
CASSPPSGGRGTGELFF
>16|TRBV4-1|TRBJ2-1
CASSLQGQGFYNEQFF
>14|TRBV29-1|TRBJ1-1
CSVEDPGGPSEAFF
>18|TRBV6-1|TRBJ1-3
CASSESRQGLRVGNTIYF
>20|TRBV5-5|TRBJ2-1
CASSLERGPGLAVRRNEQFF
>16|TRBV28|TRBJ1-1
CASSLSWKLANTEAFF
>16|TRBV4-2|TRBJ1-1
CASSQGLRVAYTEAFF
>14|TRBV6-4|TRBJ2-2
CASSDRGRTGELFF
>14|TRBV7-9|TRBJ2-5
CASQRAGQQETQYF
>13|TRBV28|TRBJ2-5
CASRDRGMETQYF
>16|TRBV7-9|TRBJ1-5
CASSLIGGDPSQPQHF
>14|TRBV6-1|TRBJ1-1
CASSRGGWGTEAFF
>15|TRBV5-6|TRBJ1-4
CASSLTGTGNEKLFF
>14|TRBV27|TRBJ1-4
CASSLSFINEKLFF
>13|TRBV10-3|TRBJ1-4
CATHRGGNEKLFF
>13|TRBV30|TRBJ1-2
CAWSRTGDYGYTF
>15|TRBV27|TRBJ2-2
CASSLLLAGTGELFF
>12|TRBV27|TRBJ2-3
CASSQIKGTQYF
>13|TRBV7-9|TRBJ2-7
CASSPQGAGEQYF
>14|TRBV18|TRBJ2-5
CASSPPGSWETQYF
>17|TRBV2|TRBJ2-2
CASSPMGAFANTGELFF
>13|TRBV11-2|TRBJ1-2
CASSLAANYGYTF
>14|TRBV19|TRBJ2-1
CASSYAGGVDEQFF
>16|TRBV5-1|TRBJ1-5
CASSLTGEDWDQPQHF
>15|TRBV6-1|TRBJ2-7
CASTRDGASSYEQYF
>13|TRBV9|TRBJ2-3
CASSVVGTDTQYF
>13|TRBV30|TRBJ2-7
CAWDDASSFEQYF
>13|TRBV7-2|TRBJ2-5
CASSTDRAATQYF
>13|TRBV2|TRBJ2-2
CASSYKGTGELFF
>15|TRBV28|TRBJ1-2
CASSLRGQGFGGYTF
>15|TRBV7-8|-
CASSLGGTGGPEQYF
>17|TRBV2|TRBJ2-1
CASSEALLVASYNEQFF
>15|TRBV4-1|TRBJ1-2
CASSQDWGPGYGYTF
>15|TRBV6-1|TRBJ2-2
CASSEKPTNTGELFF
>15|TRBV2|TRBJ2-7
CASRVDRTPTYEQYF
>13|TRBV6-5|TRBJ2-7
CASSYLRRSEQYF
>15|TRBV28|TRBJ1-5
CASRGGSIGNQPQHF
>14|TRBV15|TRBJ2-3
CATSRGLETDTQYF
>15|TRBV7-2|-
CASSWTSGRVSEQYF
>16|TRBV19|TRBJ1-1
CASTKAPGTGNTEAFF